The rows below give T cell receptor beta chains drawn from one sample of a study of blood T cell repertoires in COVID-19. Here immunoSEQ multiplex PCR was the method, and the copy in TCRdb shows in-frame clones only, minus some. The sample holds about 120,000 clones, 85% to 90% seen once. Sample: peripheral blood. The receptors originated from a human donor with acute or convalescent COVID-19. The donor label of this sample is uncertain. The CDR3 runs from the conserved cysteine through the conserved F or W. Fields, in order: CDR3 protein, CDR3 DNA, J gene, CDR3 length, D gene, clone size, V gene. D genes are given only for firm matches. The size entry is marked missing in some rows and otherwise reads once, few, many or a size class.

CASSLTGNSNQPQHF,TGTGCCAGCAGCCTGACAGGTAATAGCAATCAGCCCCAGCATTTT,TRBJ1-5,15,NA,NA,TRBV27
CASSDVIPGQGKRNSNQPQHF,TGTGCCAGCAGTGATGTTATACCGGGACAGGGGAAACGAAATAGCAATCAGCCCCAGCATTTT,TRBJ1-5,21,TRBD1,NA,TRBV2
CASSLTVSGDEQFF,TGTGCCAGCAGCTTAACGGTTAGCGGGGATGAGCAGTTCTTC,TRBJ2-1,14,TRBD2,NA,TRBV7-2
CASSSPSSEKLFF,TGTGCCAGCAGTTCCCCCTCGTCCGAAAAACTGTTTTTT,TRBJ1-4,13,NA,NA,TRBV27
CSGQTYRGEAFF,TGCAGCGGTCAGACCTACAGGGGGGAAGCTTTCTTT,TRBJ1-1,12,TRBD1,NA,TRBV29-1
CASRDGSHYGYTF,TGTGCCAGCAGAGACGGGAGCCACTATGGCTACACCTTC,TRBJ1-2,13,NA,NA,TRBV12-3/TRBV12-4
CASSTRGRGVGGYTF,TGTGCCAGCAGCACCCGCGGCAGGGGGGTCGGTGGCTACACCTTC,TRBJ1-2,15,TRBD1,NA,TRBV7-2
CASSGIGTYTEAFF,TGTGCCAGCAGTGGCATAGGGACTTACACTGAAGCTTTCTTT,TRBJ1-1,14,NA,NA,TRBV27
CASSITVLGEQYF,TGTGCCAGTAGTATTACAGTGCTTGGGGAGCAGTACTTC,TRBJ2-7,13,NA,NA,TRBV19
CASSLQGTYEQYF,TGTGCCAGCAGCTTGCAGGGGACCTACGAGCAGTACTTC,TRBJ2-7,13,NA,NA,TRBV5-4
CASSFGGGATDTQYF,TGTGCCAGTAGTTTTGGCGGGGGGGCGACAGATACGCAGTATTTT,TRBJ2-3,15,TRBD2,few,TRBV19
CASSKDWAYNSPLHF,TGTGCCAGCAGCAAGGACTGGGCCTATAATTCACCCCTCCACTTT,TRBJ1-6,15,NA,few,TRBV28
CASSPHRGPLEPQHF,TGTGCCAGCAGCCCGCACAGGGGTCCCCTGGAGCCCCAGCATTTT,TRBJ1-5,15,TRBD1,NA,TRBV4-2
CASSEATGGSYNSPLHF,TGTGCCAGCAGTGAAGCGACAGGGGGTTCCTATAATTCACCCCTCCACTTT,TRBJ1-6,17,TRBD1,NA,TRBV6-1
CASKTANEKLFF,TGTGCCAGCAAGACAGCTAATGAAAAACTGTTTTTT,TRBJ1-4,12,NA,NA,TRBV2
CASSLPLGQEGFGYTF,TGTGCCAGCAGCCTACCCCTGGGACAGGAAGGATTCGGCTACACCTTC,TRBJ1-2,16,TRBD1,few,TRBV7-9
CASSPSSGGNTEAFF,TGTGCCAGCAGTCCCTCCAGCGGGGGGAACACTGAAGCTTTCTTT,TRBJ1-1,15,NA,NA,TRBV27
CASSLRSSYNSPLHF,TGTGCCAGCAGTTTACGGAGCTCCTATAATTCACCCCTCCACTTT,TRBJ1-6,15,NA,NA,TRBV27
CASSSFWQNSPLHF,TGTGCCAGCAGCTCCTTTTGGCAAAATTCACCCCTCCACTTT,TRBJ1-6,14,NA,NA,TRBV7-8
CAGLLSGDRDFGVEETQYF,TGTGCCGGATTGTTAAGCGGGGACAGGGACTTTGGCGTCGAAGAGACCCAGTACTTC,TRBJ2-5,19,TRBD1,NA,TRBV7-9
CASSRSSVRGRLYF,TGTGCCAGCAGTAGGAGTTCTGTCCGGGGGAGATTATACTTC,TRBJ2-4,14,NA,NA,TRBV14
CASSLVGEGHQPQHF,TGTGCCAGCAGCTTAGTTGGGGAGGGTCATCAGCCCCAGCATTTT,TRBJ1-5,15,NA,NA,TRBV7-8
CASSPDIWTGELFF,TGTGCCAGCAGCCCGGACATCTGGACCGGGGAGCTGTTTTTT,TRBJ2-2,14,NA,NA,TRBV6-4
CASSSSRRTGKNTEAFF,TGTGCCAGCAGCTCCAGCCGGAGGACAGGAAAGAACACTGAAGCTTTCTTT,TRBJ1-1,17,TRBD1,NA,TRBV5-4
CASSLALVSYNEQFF,TGTGCCAGCAGCTTAGCTCTAGTCTCCTACAATGAGCAGTTCTTC,TRBJ2-1,15,NA,NA,TRBV7-3
CAWSRGGAVDTQYF,TGTGCCTGGAGTAGAGGGGGGGCTGTAGATACGCAGTATTTT,TRBJ2-3,14,NA,NA,TRBV30
CASGFGGGEQYF,TGTGCCAGCGGTTTCGGCGGAGGCGAGCAGTACTTC,TRBJ2-7,12,NA,NA,TRBV28
CASSLPGWADEKLFF,TGTGCCAGCAGCTTACCGGGGTGGGCCGATGAAAAACTGTTTTTT,TRBJ1-4,15,NA,NA,TRBV11-2
CASSLQGGNEKLFF,TGTGCCAGCAGTCTACAGGGGGGAAATGAAAAACTGTTTTTT,TRBJ1-4,14,TRBD1,NA,TRBV28
CASSLGLLQTSRELFF,TGTGCCAGCTCGCTGGGACTCCTCCAAACATCCCGGGAGCTGTTTTTT,TRBJ2-2,16,NA,NA,TRBV18
CASSLRLATDTQYF,TGTGCCAGCAGCCTGAGACTAGCCACAGATACGCAGTATTTT,TRBJ2-3,14,TRBD2,NA,TRBV7-9
CASSPERTAYSYEQYF,TGTGCCAGCAGCCCGGAACGGACAGCGTACTCCTACGAGCAGTACTTC,TRBJ2-7,16,NA,NA,TRBV5-6
CAGSRGSPYNEQFF,TGCGCCGGGTCCCGAGGGTCCCCATACAATGAGCAGTTCTTC,TRBJ2-1,14,NA,NA,TRBV5-1
CSAALAGEQYF,TGCAGTGCTGCTCTAGCGGGGGAGCAGTACTTC,TRBJ2-7,11,TRBD2,NA,TRBV20-1
CASSRSGIPTYEQYF,TGTGCCAGCAGTCGATCCGGGATTCCAACGTACGAGCAGTACTTC,TRBJ2-7,15,NA,NA,TRBV28
CATADRPVDTDTQYF,TGTGCCACTGCGGACAGACCTGTGGACACAGATACGCAGTATTTT,TRBJ2-3,15,NA,NA,TRBV19
CASSLTNGAYNEQFF,TGTGCCAGCAGCCTGACGAACGGGGCCTACAATGAGCAGTTCTTC,TRBJ2-1,15,NA,NA,TRBV5-8
CASSLRLVSDEQFF,TGCGCCAGCAGCCTAAGACTAGTATCCGATGAGCAGTTCTTC,TRBJ2-1,14,NA,once,TRBV4-3
CASSQEGGQQVFYTEAFF,TGTGCCAGCAGCCAAGAAGGAGGACAGCAGGTTTTCTACACTGAAGCTTTCTTT,TRBJ1-1,18,NA,NA,TRBV4-2
CAWQGAGETQYF,TGTGCCTGGCAAGGGGCTGGTGAGACCCAGTACTTC,TRBJ2-5,12,NA,NA,TRBV30
CASSPSGNSYNEQFF,TGTGCCAGCAGTCCTAGCGGAAACTCCTACAATGAGCAGTTCTTC,TRBJ2-1,15,TRBD2,NA,TRBV7-3
CAWSVTSGTEAFF,TGTGCCTGGAGTGTGACCTCGGGAACTGAAGCTTTCTTT,TRBJ1-1,13,NA,NA,TRBV30
CASSEGLAGGNEQFF,TGTGCCAGCAGTGAGGGACTAGCGGGGGGAAATGAGCAGTTCTTC,TRBJ2-1,15,TRBD2,NA,TRBV2
CASSRRDNSPLHF,TGTGCCAGCTCACGGCGGGATAATTCACCCCTCCACTTT,TRBJ1-6,13,NA,NA,TRBV18
CSVGWTGRYGYTF,TGCAGCGTTGGATGGACAGGGCGGTATGGCTACACCTTC,TRBJ1-2,13,TRBD1,NA,TRBV29-1
CASSLATGINSPLHF,TGTGCCAGCAGCTTAGCGACGGGGATAAATTCACCCCTCCACTTT,TRBJ1-6,15,NA,NA,TRBV11-1
CASSPSGIDTQYF,TGTGCCAGCAGCCCCTCGGGGATAGATACGCAGTATTTT,TRBJ2-3,13,NA,NA,TRBV2
CAWSGWWGFKETQYF,TGTGCCTGGAGTGGATGGTGGGGCTTCAAAGAGACCCAGTACTTC,TRBJ2-5,15,NA,NA,TRBV30
CASSQSRSPQYF,TGCGCCAGCAGTCAATCGCGATCTCCACAGTACTTC,TRBJ2-7,12,NA,NA,TRBV23-1
CASSADMPSSGNTIYF,TGTGCCAGCAGCGCCGACATGCCCAGCTCTGGAAACACCATATATTTT,TRBJ1-3,16,NA,NA,TRBV5-4
CASSTDWQETQYF,TGTGCCAGCAGCACCGACTGGCAAGAGACCCAGTACTTC,TRBJ2-5,13,NA,NA,TRBV5-5
CASSLTLPGDTEAFF,TGCGCCAGCAGCCTAACCCTCCCCGGGGACACTGAAGCTTTCTTT,TRBJ1-1,15,NA,NA,TRBV4-1
CASSTLGPPYGYTF,TGTGCCAGTAGTACCCTCGGTCCTCCTTATGGCTACACCTTC,TRBJ1-2,14,NA,NA,TRBV19
CASSISPTGAEETQYF,TGTGCCAGTAGTATCTCCCCGACAGGGGCCGAAGAGACCCAGTACTTC,TRBJ2-5,16,TRBD1,NA,TRBV19